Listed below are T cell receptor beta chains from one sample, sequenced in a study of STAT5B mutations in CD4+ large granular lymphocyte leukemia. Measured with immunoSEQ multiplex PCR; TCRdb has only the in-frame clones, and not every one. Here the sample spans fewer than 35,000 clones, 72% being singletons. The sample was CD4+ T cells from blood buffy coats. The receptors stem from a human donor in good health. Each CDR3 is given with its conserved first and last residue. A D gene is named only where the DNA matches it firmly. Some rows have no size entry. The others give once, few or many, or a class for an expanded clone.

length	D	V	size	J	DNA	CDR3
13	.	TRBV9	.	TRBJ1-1	TGTGCCAGCAGCCCCACGGGGGCCACTGAAGCTTTCTTT	CASSPTGATEAFF
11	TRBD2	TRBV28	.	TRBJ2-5	TGTGCCAGCAGTTTTGGGGGGGACCAGTACTTC	CASSFGGDQYF
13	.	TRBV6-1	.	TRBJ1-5	TGTGCCAGCGATTACAGGGAAAATCAGCCCCAGCATTTT	CASDYRENQPQHF
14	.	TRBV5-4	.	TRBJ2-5	TGTGCCAGCAGCTTGGGGCGGCACCAAGAGACCCAGTACTTC	CASSLGRHQETQYF
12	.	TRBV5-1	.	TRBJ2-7	TGCGCCAGCACTTCGAACCTGTACGAGCAGTACTTC	CASTSNLYEQYF
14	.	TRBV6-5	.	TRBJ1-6	TGTGCCAGCAGTGCAGGGGAAAATAATTCACCCCTCCACTTT	CASSAGENNSPLHF
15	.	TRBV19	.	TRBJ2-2	TGTGCCAGTAGTATTCAGGGAGGGAACACCGGGGAGCTGTTTTTT	CASSIQGGNTGELFF
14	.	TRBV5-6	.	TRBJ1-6	TGTGCCAGCAGCTTGGACAGTCAGATGCCTCCCCTCCACTTT	CASSLDSQMPPLHF
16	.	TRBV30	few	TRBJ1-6	TGTGCCTGGACCCAACCCCGAACAGGGATGAGTTCACCCCTCCACTTT	CAWTQPRTGMSSPLHF
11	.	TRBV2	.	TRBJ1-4	TGTGCCAGCAGTTCAGGGGAAAAACTGTTTTTT	CASSSGEKLFF
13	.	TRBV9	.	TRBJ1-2	TGTGCCAGCAGGGGGGGGGTTCACTATGGCTACACCTTC	CASRGGVHYGYTF
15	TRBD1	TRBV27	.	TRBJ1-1	TGTGCCAGCAGACTCAGGGGGCGCCGGGGAACTGAAGCTTTCTTT	CASRLRGRRGTEAFF
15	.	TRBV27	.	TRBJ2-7	TGTGCCAGCAGGGAACCGGGACACCGATCCTACGAGCAGTACTTC	CASREPGHRSYEQYF
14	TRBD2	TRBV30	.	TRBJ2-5	TGTGCCTGGAGTTCCGGCGGGGGCCAAGAGACCCAGTACTTC	CAWSSGGGQETQYF
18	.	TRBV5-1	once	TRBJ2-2	TGCGCCAGCAGCTTGGCTTCCTTCAGGGGATCGGGTCCCGGGGAGCTGTTTTTT	CASSLASFRGSGPGELFF
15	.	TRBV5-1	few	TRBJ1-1	TGCGCCAGCAGCTCCACGCGGACGCAGAACACTGAAGCTTTCTTT	CASSSTRTQNTEAFF
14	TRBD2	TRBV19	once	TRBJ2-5	TGTGCCAGTAGTCTTTTGGGGGGGTTGAAGACCCAGTACTTC	CASSLLGGLKTQYF
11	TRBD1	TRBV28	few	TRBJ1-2	TGTGCCAGCAGTTTTACAGGGGGCGCCGCCTTC	CASSFTGGAAF
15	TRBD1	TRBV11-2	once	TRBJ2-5	TGTGCCAGCAGCCACCCGGGACAGGGGAAAGAGACCCAGTACTTC	CASSHPGQGKETQYF
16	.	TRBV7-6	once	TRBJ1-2	TGTGCCAGCAGCCCAAGGGCTGAACAACGGAACTATGGCTACACCTTC	CASSPRAEQRNYGYTF
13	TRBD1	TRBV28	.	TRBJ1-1	TGTGCCAGCAGGAACAGGGGGCGGGCTGAAGCTTTCTTT	CASRNRGRAEAFF
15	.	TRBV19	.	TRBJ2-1	TGTGCCAGTAGTATAGGAAAGACCCCGAACAATGAGCAGTTCTTC	CASSIGKTPNNEQFF
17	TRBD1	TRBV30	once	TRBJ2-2	TGTGCCTGGAGGGTAGACAGGGGGCGGGGTAACACCGGGGAGCTGTTTTTT	CAWRVDRGRGNTGELFF
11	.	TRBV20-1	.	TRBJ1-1	TGCAGTGGACAGCTGAACACTGAAGCTTTCTTT	CSGQLNTEAFF
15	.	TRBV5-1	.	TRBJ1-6	TGCGCCAGCAGCTTGTCTGGCAGAACGAATTCACCCCTCCACTTT	CASSLSGRTNSPLHF
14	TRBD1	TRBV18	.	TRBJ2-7	TGTGCCAGCTCCCGAGGACAGGGTAAGAACGAGCAGTACTTC	CASSRGQGKNEQYF
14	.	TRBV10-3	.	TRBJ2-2	TGTGCCATCAGCCTTAGACAGTACACCGGGGAGCTGTTTTTT	CAISLRQYTGELFF
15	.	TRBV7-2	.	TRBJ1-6	TGTGCCAGCAGCTTTCAGCTTTCCATTAATTCACCCCTCCACTTT	CASSFQLSINSPLHF
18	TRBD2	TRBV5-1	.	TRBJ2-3	TGCGCCAGCAGCTTGTTCACCCGGGGGGGCCTCGGGACAGATACGCAGTATTTT	CASSLFTRGGLGTDTQYF
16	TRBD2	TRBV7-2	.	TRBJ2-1	TGTGCCAGCAGCCCCGTCCTGCGGGGGGTCTACAATGAGCAGTTCTTC	CASSPVLRGVYNEQFF
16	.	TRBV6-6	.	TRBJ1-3	TGTGCCAGCAGTTACTCATCGGACATCCTCGGAAACACCATATATTTT	CASSYSSDILGNTIYF
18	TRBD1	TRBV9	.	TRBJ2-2	TGTGCCAGCAGCGCCCTCCCCGGGACAGGATTGAACACCGGGGAGCTGTTTTTT	CASSALPGTGLNTGELFF
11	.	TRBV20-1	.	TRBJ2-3	TGCAGTGTTATATCTCAGGATACGCAGTATTTT	CSVISQDTQYF
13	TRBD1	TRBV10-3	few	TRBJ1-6	TGTGCCAGCAGGGGACAGGGGTCCTCACCCCTCCACTTT	CASRGQGSSPLHF
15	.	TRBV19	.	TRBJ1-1	TGTGCCAGTAGGTCGAGGAGGGCCATGAACACTGAAGCTTTCTTT	CASRSRRAMNTEAFF
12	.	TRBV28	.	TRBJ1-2	TGTGCCAGCACCCAGGGTTGGGATGGCTACACCTTC	CASTQGWDGYTF
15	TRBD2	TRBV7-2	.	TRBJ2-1	TGTGCCAGCAGCAGACCGGGACTAGCCTGGAATGAGCAGTTCTTC	CASSRPGLAWNEQFF
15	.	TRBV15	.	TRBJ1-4	TGTGCCACCAGCAGGTCGGGGAGAGAAGGTGAAAAACTGTTTTTT	CATSRSGREGEKLFF
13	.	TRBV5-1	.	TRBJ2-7	TGCGCCAGCAGCCTAGACACGGTCAACGAGCAGTACTTC	CASSLDTVNEQYF
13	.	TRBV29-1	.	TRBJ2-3	TGCAGCGTTGATGAAGCAGGGACCACTCCGCAGTATTTT	CSVDEAGTTPQYF
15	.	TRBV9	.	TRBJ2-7	TGTGCCAGCAGCGTAGGTGGCGGGGCTCGCTACGAGCAGTACTTC	CASSVGGGARYEQYF
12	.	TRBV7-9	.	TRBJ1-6	TGTGCCAGCAGCTCGGCTCGGTCACCCCTCCACTTT	CASSSARSPLHF
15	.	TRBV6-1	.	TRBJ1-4	TGTGCCAGCAGTGCTACAGGGACCCTCAATGAAAAACTGTTTTTT	CASSATGTLNEKLFF
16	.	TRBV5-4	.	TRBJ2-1	TGTGCCAGCAGCTTGAGGGGGGGCTCCTCCTACAATGAGCAGTTCTTC	CASSLRGGSSYNEQFF
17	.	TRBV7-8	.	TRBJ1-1	TGTGCCAGCAAGCGAACAGGGTCGGGACCGTTCGAAGGTTCAGCTTTCTTT	CASKRTGSGPFEGSAFF
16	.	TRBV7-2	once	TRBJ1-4	TGTGCCAGCAGTTCTAAAGGAGTCGCAACTAATGAAAAACTGTTTTTT	CASSSKGVATNEKLFF
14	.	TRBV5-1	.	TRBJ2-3	TGCGCCAGCAGCTTCCACCCCAGCACAGATACGCAGTATTTT	CASSFHPSTDTQYF
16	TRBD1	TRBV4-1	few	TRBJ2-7	TGCGCCAGCAGCCTACTTCCCGGGACAGGGTACTACGAGCAGTACTTC	CASSLLPGTGYYEQYF